The TCR beta chain under discussion was sequenced for a study of CD4+ T cells in melanoma. J gave up 3 bases and V 4 bases, and 12 bases lay outside the gene matches. The CDR3 totals 17 residues. Germline V gene lookup returns CDR1 SGHVS and CDR2 FQNEAQ. The repertoire was sequenced with immunoSEQ multiplex PCR; TCRdb's copy has only in-frame clones and lacks some. Counted here are some 20,000 clones, roughly four fifths occurring once; the ten biggest clones make up 5.1%. Notes on the study in general: CD8+ T cell, macrophage and B cell function reportedly correlated with neoantigen-specific CD4+ T cells. Neoantigen-specific CD4+ T cells in melanoma reportedly had diverse differentiation states.

Note on this clone: Its antigen is currently unknown.

Sequenced material: cells from a culture (not recorded whether cultured in vitro). The rearrangement joins TRBV7-8 to TRBJ2-1; 7 bases are a match to TRBD2. The TCR sequence derives from a human donor with melanoma. CDR3 sequence reads: CASSSGRTSDLYNEQFF. The CDR3 region has the DNA TGTGCCAGCAGCTCCGGGCGGACTAGTGACCTCTACAATGAGCAGTTCTTC.